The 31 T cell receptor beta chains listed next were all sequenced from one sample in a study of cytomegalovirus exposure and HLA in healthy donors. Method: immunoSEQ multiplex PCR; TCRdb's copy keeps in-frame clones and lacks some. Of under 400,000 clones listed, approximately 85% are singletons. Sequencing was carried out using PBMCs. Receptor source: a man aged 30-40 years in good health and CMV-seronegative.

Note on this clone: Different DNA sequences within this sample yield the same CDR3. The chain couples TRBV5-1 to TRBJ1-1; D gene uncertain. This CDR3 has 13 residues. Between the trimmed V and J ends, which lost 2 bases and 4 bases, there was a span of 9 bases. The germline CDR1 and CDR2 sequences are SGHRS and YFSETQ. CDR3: CASSLEGGTEAFF. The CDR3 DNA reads TGCGCCAGCAGCTTAGAGGGAGGCACTGAAGCTTTCTTT.

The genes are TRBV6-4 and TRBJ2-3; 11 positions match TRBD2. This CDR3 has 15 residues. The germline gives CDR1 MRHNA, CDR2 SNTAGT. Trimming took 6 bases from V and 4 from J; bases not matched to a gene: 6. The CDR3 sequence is CASSRFSGGADTQYF. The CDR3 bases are TGTGCCAGCAGCCGTTTTAGCGGGGGGGCAGATACGCAGTATTTT.

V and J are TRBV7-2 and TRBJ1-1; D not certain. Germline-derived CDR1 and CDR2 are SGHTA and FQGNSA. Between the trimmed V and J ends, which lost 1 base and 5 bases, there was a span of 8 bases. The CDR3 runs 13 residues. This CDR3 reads CASSLGAMTEAFF. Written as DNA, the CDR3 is TGTGCCAGCAGCTTAGGTGCGATGACTGAAGCTTTCTTT.

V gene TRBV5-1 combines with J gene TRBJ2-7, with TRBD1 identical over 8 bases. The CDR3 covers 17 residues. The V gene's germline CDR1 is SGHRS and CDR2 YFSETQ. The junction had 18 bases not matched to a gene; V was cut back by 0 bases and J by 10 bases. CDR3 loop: CASSLEPYGTGGPQQYF. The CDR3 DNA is TGCGCCAGCAGCTTGGAACCTTACGGGACAGGAGGCCCTCAACAGTACTTC. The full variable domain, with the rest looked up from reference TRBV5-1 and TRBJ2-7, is KAGVTQTPRYLIKTRGQQVTLSCSPISGHRSVSWYQQTPGQGLQFLFEYFSETQRNKGNFPGRFSGRQFSNSRSEMNVSTLELGDSALYLCASSLEPYGTGGPQQYFGPGTRLTVT.

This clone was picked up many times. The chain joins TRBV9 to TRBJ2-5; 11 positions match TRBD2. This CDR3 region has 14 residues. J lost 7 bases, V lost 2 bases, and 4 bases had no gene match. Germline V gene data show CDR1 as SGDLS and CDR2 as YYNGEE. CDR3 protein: CASSVTSGVGTQYF. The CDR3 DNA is TGTGCCAGCAGCGTGACTAGCGGGGTCGGGACCCAGTACTTC.

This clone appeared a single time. CDR3 protein: CASSISSGGASGELFF. In DNA, the CDR3 is TGTGCCAGTAGTATAAGTAGCGGGGGGGCCTCCGGGGAGCTGTTTTTT. V is TRBV19 and J is TRBJ2-2; TRBD2 matches at 11 bases. With V trimmed by 2 bases and J by 6 bases, 5 bases remained unmatched. This CDR3 has 16 residues. The germline V gene encodes CDR1 LNHDA and CDR2 SQIVND (reference sequence).

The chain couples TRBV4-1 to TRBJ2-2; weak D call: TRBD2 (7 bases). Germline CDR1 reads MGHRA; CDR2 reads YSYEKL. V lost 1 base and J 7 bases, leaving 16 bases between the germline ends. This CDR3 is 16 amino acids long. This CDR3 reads CASSQGRGRFIGELFF. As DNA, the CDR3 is TGCGCCAGCAGCCAAGGGCGGGGGCGCTTCATCGGGGAGCTGTTTTTT.

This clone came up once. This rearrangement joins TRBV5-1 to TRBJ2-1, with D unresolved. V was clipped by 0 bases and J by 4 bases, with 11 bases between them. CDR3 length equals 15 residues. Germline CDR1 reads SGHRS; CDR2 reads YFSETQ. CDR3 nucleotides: TGCGCCAGCAGCTTGGGGGCCGGTATATACAATGAGCAGTTCTTC. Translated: CASSLGAGIYNEQFF.

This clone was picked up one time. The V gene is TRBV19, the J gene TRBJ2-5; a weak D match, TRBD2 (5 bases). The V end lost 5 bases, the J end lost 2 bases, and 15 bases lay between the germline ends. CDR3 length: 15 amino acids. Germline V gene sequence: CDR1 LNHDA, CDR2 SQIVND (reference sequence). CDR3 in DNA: TGTGCCAGTAGTCCCCGGCGGGCTTTTCAAGAGACCCAGTACTTC. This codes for CASSPRRAFQETQYF.

Here the CDR3 DNA reads TGTGCCAGCAGCCCCACAGCCGGACAGGGTAACGAGCAGTACTTC. Translating gives CASSPTAGQGNEQYF. The chain uses TRBV11-1 and TRBJ2-7; 8 bases line up with TRBD1. V shed 5 bases, J shed 5 bases, and the junction held 11 bases outside the gene matches. Germline lookup yields CDR1 SGHAT and CDR2 FQDESV (reference sequence). The CDR3 has 15 residues.

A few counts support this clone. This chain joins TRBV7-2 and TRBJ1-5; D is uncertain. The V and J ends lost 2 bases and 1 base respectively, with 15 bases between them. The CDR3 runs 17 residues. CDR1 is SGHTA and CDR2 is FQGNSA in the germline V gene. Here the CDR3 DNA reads TGTGCCAGCAGCTTAAGGGCGGGCACGGGGAGCAATCAGCCCCAGCATTTT. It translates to CASSLRAGTGSNQPQHF.

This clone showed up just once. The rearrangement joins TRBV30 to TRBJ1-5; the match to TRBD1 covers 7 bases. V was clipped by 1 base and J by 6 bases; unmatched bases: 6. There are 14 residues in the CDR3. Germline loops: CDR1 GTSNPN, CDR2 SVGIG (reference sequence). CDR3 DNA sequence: TGTGCCTGGAGTGGAGGGGGCAGAAGTCAGCCCCAGCATTTT. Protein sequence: CAWSGGGRSQPQHF.

CDR3 region: CASAVPGTGITGELFF. DNA for the CDR3: TGTGCCAGCGCGGTCCCCGGGACAGGGATCACCGGGGAGCTGTTTTTT. The chain employs TRBV7-9 and TRBJ2-2, with 9 bases that match TRBD1. V was clipped by 8 bases and J by 4 bases; unmatched bases: 11. This CDR3 is built from 16 residues. Germline lookup yields CDR1 SEHNR and CDR2 FQNEAQ (reference sequence).

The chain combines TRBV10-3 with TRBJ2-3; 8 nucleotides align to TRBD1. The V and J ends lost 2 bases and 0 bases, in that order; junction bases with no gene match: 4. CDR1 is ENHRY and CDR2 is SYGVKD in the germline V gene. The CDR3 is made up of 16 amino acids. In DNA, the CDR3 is TGTGCCATCAGTGAGGGACAGGGACAGAGCACAGATACGCAGTATTTT. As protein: CAISEGQGQSTDTQYF.

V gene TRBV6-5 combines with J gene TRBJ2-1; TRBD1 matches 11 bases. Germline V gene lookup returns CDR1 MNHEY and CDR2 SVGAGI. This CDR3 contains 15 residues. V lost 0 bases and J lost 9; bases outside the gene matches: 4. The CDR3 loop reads CASSYSGQGAGEQFF. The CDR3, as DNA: TGTGCCAGCAGTTACTCCGGACAGGGGGCCGGTGAGCAGTTCTTC.

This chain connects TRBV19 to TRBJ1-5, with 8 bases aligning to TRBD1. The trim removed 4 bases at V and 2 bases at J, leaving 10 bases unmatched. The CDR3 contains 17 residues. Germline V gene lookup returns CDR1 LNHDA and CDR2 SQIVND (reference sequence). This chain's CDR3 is CASSTRAGGYGNQPQHF. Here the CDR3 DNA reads TGTGCCAGTAGTACCCGGGCAGGGGGCTATGGCAATCAGCCCCAGCATTTT. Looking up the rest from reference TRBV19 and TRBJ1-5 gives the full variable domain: DGGITQSPKYLFRKEGQNVTLSCEQNLNHDAMYWYRQDPGQGLRLIYYSQIVNDFQKGDIAEGYSVSREKKESFPLTVTSAQKNPTAFYLCASSTRAGGYGNQPQHFGDGTRLSIL.

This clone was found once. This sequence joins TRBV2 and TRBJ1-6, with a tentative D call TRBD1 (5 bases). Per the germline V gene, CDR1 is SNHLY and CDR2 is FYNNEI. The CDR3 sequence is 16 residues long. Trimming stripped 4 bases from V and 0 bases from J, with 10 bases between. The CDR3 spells CASSGGESSYNSPLHF. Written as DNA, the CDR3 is TGTGCCAGCAGTGGGGGGGAGAGCTCCTATAATTCACCCCTCCACTTT. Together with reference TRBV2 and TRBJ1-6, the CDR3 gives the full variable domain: EPEVTQTPSHQVTQMGQEVILRCVPISNHLYFYWYRQILGQKVEFLVSFYNNEISEKSEIFDDQFSVERPDGSNFTLKIRSTKLEDSAMYFCASSGGESSYNSPLHFGNGTRLTVT.

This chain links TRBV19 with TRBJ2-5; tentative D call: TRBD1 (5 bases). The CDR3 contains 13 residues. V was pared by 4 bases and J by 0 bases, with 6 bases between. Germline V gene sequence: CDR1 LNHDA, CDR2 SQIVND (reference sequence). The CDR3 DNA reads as TGTGCCAGTAGTAACAGGTACCAAGAGACCCAGTACTTC. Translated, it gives CASSNRYQETQYF.

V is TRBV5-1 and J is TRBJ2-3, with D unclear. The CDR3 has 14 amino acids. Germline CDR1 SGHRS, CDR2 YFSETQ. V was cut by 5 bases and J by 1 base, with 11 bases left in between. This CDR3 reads CASSRGEGTDTQYF. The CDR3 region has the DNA TGCGCCAGCAGTAGAGGTGAAGGCACAGATACGCAGTATTTT.

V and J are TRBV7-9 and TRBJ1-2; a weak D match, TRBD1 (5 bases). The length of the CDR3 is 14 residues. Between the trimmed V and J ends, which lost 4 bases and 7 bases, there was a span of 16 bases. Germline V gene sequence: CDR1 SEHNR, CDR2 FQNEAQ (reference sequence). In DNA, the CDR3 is TGTGCCAGCAGCTCACCCAGGGTTCCGCCTGGCTACACCTTC. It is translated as CASSSPRVPPGYTF.

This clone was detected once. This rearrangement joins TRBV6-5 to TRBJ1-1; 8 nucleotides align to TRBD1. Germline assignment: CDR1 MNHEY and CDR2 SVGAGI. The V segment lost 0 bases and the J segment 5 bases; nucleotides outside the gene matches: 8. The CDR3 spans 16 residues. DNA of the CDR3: TGTGCCAGCAGTTACTCCCCGCCAGGGGGCTGGACTGAAGCTTTCTTT. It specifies CASSYSPPGGWTEAFF.

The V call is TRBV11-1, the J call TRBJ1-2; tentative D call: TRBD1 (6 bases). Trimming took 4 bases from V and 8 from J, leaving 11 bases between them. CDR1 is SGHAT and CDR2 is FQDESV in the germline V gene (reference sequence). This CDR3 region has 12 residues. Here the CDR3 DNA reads TGTGCCAGCAGCTGGGGACAAGACGGCTACACCTTC. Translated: CASSWGQDGYTF. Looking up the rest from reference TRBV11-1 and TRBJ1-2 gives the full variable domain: EAEVAQSPRYKITEKSQAVAFWCDPISGHATLYWYRQILGQGPELLVQFQDESVVDDSQLPKDRFSAERLKGVDSTLKIQPAELGDSAMYLCASSWGQDGYTFGSGTRLTVV.

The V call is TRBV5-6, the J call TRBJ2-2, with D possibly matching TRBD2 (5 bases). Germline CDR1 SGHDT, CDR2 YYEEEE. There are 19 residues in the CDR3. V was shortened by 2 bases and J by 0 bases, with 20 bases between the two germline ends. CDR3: CASSFGVLSPDANTGELFF. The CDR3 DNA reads TGTGCCAGCAGCTTCGGGGTATTGTCGCCAGACGCGAACACCGGGGAGCTGTTTTTT.

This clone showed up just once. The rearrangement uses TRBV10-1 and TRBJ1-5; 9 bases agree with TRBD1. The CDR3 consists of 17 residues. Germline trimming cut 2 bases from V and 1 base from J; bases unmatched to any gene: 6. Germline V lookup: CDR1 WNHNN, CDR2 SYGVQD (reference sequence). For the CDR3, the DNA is TGCGCCAGCAGTGAGCTAGGACAGGGGCTGAGCAATCAGCCCCAGCATTTT. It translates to CASSELGQGLSNQPQHF.

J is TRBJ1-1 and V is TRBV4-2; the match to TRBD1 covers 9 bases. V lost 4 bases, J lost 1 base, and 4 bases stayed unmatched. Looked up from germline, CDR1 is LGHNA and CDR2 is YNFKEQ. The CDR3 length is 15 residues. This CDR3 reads CASSREGQGNTEAFF. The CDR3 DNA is TGTGCCAGCAGCCGAGAGGGACAGGGGAACACTGAAGCTTTCTTT.

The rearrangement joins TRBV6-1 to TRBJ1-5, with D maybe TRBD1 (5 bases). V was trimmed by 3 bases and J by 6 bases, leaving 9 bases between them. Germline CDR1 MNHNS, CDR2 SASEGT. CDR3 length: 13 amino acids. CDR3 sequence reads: CASSDQGPQPQHF. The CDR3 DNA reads TGTGCCAGCAGTGATCAGGGCCCTCAGCCCCAGCATTTT.

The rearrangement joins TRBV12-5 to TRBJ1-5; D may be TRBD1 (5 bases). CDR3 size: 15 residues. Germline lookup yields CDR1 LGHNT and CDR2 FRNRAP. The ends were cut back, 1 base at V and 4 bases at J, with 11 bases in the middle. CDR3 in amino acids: CASGLGQTLNQPQHF. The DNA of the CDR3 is TGTGCTAGTGGTTTGGGACAGACACTTAATCAGCCCCAGCATTTT. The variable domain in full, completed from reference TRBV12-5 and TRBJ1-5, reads DARVTQTPRHKVTEMGQEVTMRCQPILGHNTVFWYRQTMMQGLELLAYFRNRAPLDDSGMPKDRFSAEMPDATLATLKIQPSEPRDSAVYFCASGLGQTLNQPQHFGDGTRLSIL.

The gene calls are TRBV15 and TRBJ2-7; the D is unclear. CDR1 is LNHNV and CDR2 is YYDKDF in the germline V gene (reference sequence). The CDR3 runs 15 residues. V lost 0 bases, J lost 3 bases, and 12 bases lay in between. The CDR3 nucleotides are TGTGCCACCAGCAGAGATGGGTTACAGTACTACGAGCAGTACTTC. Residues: CATSRDGLQYYEQYF.

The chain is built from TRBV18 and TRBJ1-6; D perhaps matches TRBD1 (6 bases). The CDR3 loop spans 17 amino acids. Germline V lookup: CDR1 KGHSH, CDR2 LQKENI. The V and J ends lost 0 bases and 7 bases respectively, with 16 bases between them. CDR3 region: CASSPPLQGRRNSPLHF. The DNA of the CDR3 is TGTGCCAGCTCACCACCGCTTCAGGGGAGACGGAATTCACCCCTCCACTTT.

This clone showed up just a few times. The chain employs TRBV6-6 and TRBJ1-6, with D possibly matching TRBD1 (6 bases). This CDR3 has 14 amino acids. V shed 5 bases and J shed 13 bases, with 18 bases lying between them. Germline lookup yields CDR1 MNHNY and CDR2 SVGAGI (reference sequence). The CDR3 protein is CASSRDTPIRPLHF. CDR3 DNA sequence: TGTGCCAGCAGTAGGGACACCCCAATCAGGCCCCTCCACTTT.

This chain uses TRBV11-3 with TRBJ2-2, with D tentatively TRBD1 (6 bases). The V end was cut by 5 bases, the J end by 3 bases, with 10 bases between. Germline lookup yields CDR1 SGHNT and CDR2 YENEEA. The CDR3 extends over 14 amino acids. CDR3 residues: CASSAGVYTGELFF. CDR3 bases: TGTGCCAGCAGCGCAGGGGTATACACCGGGGAGCTGTTTTTT.